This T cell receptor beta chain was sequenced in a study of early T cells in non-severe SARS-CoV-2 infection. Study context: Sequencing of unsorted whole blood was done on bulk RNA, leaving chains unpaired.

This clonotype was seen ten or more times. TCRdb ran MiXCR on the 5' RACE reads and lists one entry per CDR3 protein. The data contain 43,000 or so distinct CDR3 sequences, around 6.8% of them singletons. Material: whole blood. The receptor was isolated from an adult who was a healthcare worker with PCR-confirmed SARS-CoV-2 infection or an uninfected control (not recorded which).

CDR3 in amino acids: CASSLALRADTQYF. CDR3 nucleotides: TGTGCCAGCAGCTTAGCCCTGCGGGCAGATACGCAGTATTTT. This chain uses TRBV11-2 with TRBJ2-3, with D possibly TRBD2 on 5 matching bases. The CDR3 extends over 14 amino acids. V lost 1 base to trimming and J lost 4 bases, with 9 bases between them. CDR1 and CDR2 from the germline V gene are SGHAT and FQNNGV. The full variable domain, in which reference TRBV11-2 and TRBJ2-3 provide the parts outside the CDR3, is EAGVAQSPRYKIIEKRQSVAFWCNPISGHATLYWYQQILGQGPKLLIQFQNNGVVDDSQLPKDRFSAERLKGVDSTLKIQPAKLEDSAVYLCASSLALRADTQYFGPGTRLTVL.